Listed here are 7 T cell receptor beta chains from one sample, sequenced in a study of blood T cell repertoires in COVID-19. Clones were read by immunoSEQ multiplex PCR, and TCRdb kept only the in-frame ones, dropping some. The table includes some 150,000 clones, around 89% detected once. Sequenced input: peripheral blood. The receptors originated from a man in his fifties or sixties with active or convalescent COVID-19.

The genes are TRBV6-2 or TRBV6-3 and TRBJ2-6; weak D call: TRBD1 (5 bases). Trimming removed 0 bases from V and 0 bases from J, with 12 bases in between. Germline V gene sequence: CDR1 MNHEY, CDR2 SVGEGT. The CDR3 runs to 18 residues. The CDR3 reads CASSYSRGFSSGANVLTF. The CDR3 DNA is TGTGCCAGCAGTTACTCTAGGGGATTCAGCTCTGGGGCCAACGTCCTGACTTTC.

The chain carries TRBV6-5 and TRBJ1-5, with 7 bases lining up with TRBD1. The CDR3 length is 14 residues. Germline lookup yields CDR1 MNHEY and CDR2 SVGAGI. After removal of 4 bases from V and 3 bases from J, the junction contained 3 bases not matched to a gene. CDR3 residues: CASSLQGINQPQHF. For the CDR3, the DNA is TGTGCCAGCAGTTTACAGGGGATCAATCAGCCCCAGCATTTT.

V usage is TRBV6-6 and J usage is TRBJ1-6; 7 nucleotides match TRBD1. The trim removed 6 bases at V and 5 bases at J, leaving 4 bases unmatched. This CDR3 has 14 residues. Germline CDR1 reads MNHNY; CDR2 reads SVGAGI (reference sequence). The CDR3, as DNA: TGTGCCAGCAGCCGAGACAGGGATAATTCACCCCTCCACTTT. This encodes CASSRDRDNSPLHF.

In this sample, this clone turned up many times. This chain uses TRBV29-1 with TRBJ1-1; TRBD1 might be the D (5 bases). Trimming stripped 6 bases from V and 1 base from J, with 9 bases between. This CDR3 contains 12 residues. Per the germline V gene, CDR1 is SQVTM and CDR2 is ANQGSEA. DNA of the CDR3: TGCAGCGTCCTTACAGGGAACACTGAAGCTTTCTTT. It translates to CSVLTGNTEAFF.

The chain links TRBV4-1 to TRBJ2-5; 7 bases are shared with TRBD2. CDR3 length equals 15 residues. Germline V lookup: CDR1 MGHRA, CDR2 YSYEKL. V was clipped by 6 bases and J by 2 bases; unmatched bases: 9. The CDR3 bases are TGCGCCAGCAGGGGGCGGGGGTTCTCTCAAGAGACCCAGTACTTC. Its protein is CASRGRGFSQETQYF.

This chain links TRBV7-2 with TRBJ2-2; D gene unclear. Germline V gives CDR1 SGHTA, CDR2 FQGNSA. This CDR3 has 15 amino acids. Trimming took 0 bases from V and 5 from J, leaving 10 bases between them. The CDR3 here is CASSLARSLTGELFF. CDR3 nucleotide sequence: TGTGCCAGCAGCTTAGCGAGGAGCTTAACCGGGGAGCTGTTTTTT.

The CDR3 sequence: CASSVTGGRETQYF. CDR3 nucleotides: TGTGCCAGCAGCGTGACGGGGGGGCGTGAGACCCAGTACTTC. The chain joins TRBV7-2 to TRBJ2-5; 8 bases line up with TRBD2. J was trimmed by 5 bases and V by 5 bases; bases with no gene match: 7. The CDR3 is 14 amino acids. The germline gives CDR1 SGHTA, CDR2 FQGNSA. Complete variable domain (other parts from reference TRBV7-2 and TRBJ2-5): GAGVSQSPSNKVTEKGKDVELRCDPISGHTALYWYRQSLGQGLEFLIYFQGNSAPDKSGLPSDRFSAERTGGSVSTLTIQRTQQEDSAVYLCASSVTGGRETQYFGPGTRLLVL.